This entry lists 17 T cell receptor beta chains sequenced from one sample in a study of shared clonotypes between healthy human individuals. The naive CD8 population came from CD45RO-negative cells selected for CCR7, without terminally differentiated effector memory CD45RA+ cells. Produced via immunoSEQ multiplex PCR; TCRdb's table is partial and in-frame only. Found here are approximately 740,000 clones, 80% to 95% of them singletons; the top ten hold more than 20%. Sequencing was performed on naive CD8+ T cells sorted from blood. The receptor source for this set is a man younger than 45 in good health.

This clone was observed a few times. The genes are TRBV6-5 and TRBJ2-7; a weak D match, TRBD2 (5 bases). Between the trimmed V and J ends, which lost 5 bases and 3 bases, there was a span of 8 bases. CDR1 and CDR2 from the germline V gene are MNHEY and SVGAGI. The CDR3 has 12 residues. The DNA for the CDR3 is TGTGCCAGCAGTCCTGGACTCTACGAGCAGTACTTC. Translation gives CASSPGLYEQYF.

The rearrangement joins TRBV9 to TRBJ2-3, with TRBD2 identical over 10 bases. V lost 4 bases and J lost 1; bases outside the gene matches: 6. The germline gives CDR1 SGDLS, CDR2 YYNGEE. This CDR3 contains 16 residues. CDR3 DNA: TGTGCCAGCAGCCCAGAAGCGGGAGGGCGCACAGATACGCAGTATTTT. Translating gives CASSPEAGGRTDTQYF.

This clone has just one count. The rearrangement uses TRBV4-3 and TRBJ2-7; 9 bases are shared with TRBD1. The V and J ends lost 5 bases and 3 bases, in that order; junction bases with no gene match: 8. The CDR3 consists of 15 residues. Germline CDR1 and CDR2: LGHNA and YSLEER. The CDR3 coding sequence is TGCGCCAGCAGCGCTAACAGGGGGCCCTTCTACGAGCAGTACTTC. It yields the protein CASSANRGPFYEQYF.

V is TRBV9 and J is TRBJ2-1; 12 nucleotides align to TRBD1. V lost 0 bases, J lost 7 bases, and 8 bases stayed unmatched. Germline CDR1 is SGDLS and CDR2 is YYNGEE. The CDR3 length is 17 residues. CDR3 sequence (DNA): TGTGCCAGCAGCGTAGAGGCGGGACAGGGGGCATGGAATGAGCAGTTCTTC. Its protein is CASSVEAGQGAWNEQFF. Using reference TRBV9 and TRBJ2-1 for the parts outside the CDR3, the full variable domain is DSGVTQTPKHLITATGQRVTLRCSPRSGDLSVYWYQQSLDQGLQFLIQYYNGEERAKGNILERFSAQQFPDLHSELNLSSLELGDSALYFCASSVEAGQGAWNEQFFGPGTRLTVL.

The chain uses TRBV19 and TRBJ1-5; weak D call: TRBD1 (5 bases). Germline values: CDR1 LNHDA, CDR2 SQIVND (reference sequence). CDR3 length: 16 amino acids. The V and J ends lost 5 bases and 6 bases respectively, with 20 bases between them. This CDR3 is CASSSLFREDGQPQHF. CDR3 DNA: TGTGCCAGTAGTTCCCTTTTCAGGGAGGACGGTCAGCCCCAGCATTTT.

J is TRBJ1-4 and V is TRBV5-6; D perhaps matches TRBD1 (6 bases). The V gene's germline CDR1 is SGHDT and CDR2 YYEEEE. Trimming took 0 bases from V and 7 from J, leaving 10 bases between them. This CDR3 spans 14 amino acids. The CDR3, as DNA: TGTGCCAGCAGCTTGGTTGCAGGGGCTGAAAAACTGTTTTTT. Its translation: CASSLVAGAEKLFF.

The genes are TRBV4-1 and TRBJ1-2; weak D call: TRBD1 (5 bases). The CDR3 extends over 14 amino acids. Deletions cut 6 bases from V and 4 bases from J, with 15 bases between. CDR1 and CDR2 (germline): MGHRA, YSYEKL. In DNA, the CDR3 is TGCGCCAGCAGGGACTCGGGGCGGGTCTATGGCTACACCTTC. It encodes CASRDSGRVYGYTF.

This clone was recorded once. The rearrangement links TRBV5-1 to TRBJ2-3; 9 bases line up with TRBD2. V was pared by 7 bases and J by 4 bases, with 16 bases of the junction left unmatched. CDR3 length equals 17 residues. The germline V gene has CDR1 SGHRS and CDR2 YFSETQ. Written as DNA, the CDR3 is TGCGCCAGCGCTAGTACCGGGACTAGCAATTCCGCAGATACGCAGTATTTT. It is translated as CASASTGTSNSADTQYF. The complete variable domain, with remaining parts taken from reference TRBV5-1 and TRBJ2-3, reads KAGVTQTPRYLIKTRGQQVTLSCSPISGHRSVSWYQQTPGQGLQFLFEYFSETQRNKGNFPGRFSGRQFSNSRSEMNVSTLELGDSALYLCASASTGTSNSADTQYFGPGTRLTVL.

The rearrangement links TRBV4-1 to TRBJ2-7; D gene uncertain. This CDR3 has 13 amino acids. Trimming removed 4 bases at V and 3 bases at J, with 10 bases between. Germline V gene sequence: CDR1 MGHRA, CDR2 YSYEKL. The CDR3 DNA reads TGCGCCAGCAGCCCCGGAGAGCTCTACGAGCAGTACTTC. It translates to CASSPGELYEQYF.

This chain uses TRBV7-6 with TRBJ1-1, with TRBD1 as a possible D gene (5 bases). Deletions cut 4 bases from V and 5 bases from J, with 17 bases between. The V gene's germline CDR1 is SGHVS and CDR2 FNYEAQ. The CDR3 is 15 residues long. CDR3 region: CASSSPGGGGTEAFF. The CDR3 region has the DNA TGTGCCAGCAGCTCCCCCGGCGGGGGGGGAACTGAAGCTTTCTTT.

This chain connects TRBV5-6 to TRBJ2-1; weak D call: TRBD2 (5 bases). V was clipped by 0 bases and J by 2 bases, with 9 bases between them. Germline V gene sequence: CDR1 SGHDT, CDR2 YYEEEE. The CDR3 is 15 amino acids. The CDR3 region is CASSLAAGPYNEQFF. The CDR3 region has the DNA TGTGCCAGCAGCTTGGCTGCGGGTCCCTACAATGAGCAGTTCTTC.

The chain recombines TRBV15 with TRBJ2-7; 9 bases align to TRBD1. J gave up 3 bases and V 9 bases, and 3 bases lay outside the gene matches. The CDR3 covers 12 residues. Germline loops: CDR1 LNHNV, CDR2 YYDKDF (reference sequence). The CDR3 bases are TGTGCCACTACGGGACAGGGCTACGAGCAGTACTTC. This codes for CATTGQGYEQYF.

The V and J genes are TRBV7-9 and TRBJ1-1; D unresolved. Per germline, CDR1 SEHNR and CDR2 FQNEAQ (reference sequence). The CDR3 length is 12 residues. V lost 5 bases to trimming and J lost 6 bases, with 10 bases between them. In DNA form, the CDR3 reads TGTGCCAGCAGCACCTCGGAGCCTGAAGCTTTCTTT. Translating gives CASSTSEPEAFF.

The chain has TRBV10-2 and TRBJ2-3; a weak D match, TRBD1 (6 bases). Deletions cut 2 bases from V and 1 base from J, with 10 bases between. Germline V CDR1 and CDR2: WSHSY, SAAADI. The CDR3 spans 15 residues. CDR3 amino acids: CASSEGRGGTDTQYF. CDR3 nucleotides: TGCGCCAGCAGTGAGGGCAGGGGTGGCACAGATACGCAGTATTTT.

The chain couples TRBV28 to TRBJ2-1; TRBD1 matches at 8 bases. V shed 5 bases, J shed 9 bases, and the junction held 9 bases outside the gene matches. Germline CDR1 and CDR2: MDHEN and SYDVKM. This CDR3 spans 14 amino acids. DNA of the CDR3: TGTGCCAGCAGTGACAGGGGTGGCTTTGGTGAGCAGTTCTTC. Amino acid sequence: CASSDRGGFGEQFF.

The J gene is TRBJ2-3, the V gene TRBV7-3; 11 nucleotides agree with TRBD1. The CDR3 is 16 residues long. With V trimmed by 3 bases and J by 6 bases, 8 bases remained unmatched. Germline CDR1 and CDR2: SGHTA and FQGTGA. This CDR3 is CASSFGTGGYYDTQYF. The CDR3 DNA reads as TGTGCCAGCAGCTTCGGGACAGGGGGGTATTACGATACGCAGTATTTT.

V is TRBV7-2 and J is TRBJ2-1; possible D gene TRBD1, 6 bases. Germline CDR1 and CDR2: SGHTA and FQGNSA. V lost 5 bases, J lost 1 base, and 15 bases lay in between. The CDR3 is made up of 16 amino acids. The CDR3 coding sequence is TGTGCCAGCAGCCTACAGGGTTTGGGTTCCTACAATGAGCAGTTCTTC. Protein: CASSLQGLGSYNEQFF.